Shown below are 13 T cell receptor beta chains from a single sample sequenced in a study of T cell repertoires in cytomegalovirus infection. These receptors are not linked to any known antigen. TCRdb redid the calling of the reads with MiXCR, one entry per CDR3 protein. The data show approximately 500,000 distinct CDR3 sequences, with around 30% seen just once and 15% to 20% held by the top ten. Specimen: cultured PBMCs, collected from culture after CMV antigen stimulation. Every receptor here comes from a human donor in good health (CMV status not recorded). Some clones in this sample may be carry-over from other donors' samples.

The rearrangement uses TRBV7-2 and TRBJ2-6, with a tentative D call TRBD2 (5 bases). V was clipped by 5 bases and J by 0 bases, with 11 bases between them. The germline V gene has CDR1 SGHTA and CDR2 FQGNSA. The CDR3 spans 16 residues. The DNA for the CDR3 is TGTGCCAGCAGCCCGCGGGTCCGCTCTGGGGCCAACGTCCTGACTTTC. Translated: CASSPRVRSGANVLTF. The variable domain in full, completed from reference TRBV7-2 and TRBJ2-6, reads GAGVSQSPSNKVTEKGKDVELRCDPISGHTALYWYRQSLGQGLEFLIYFQGNSAPDKSGLPSDRFSAERTGGSVSTLTIQRTQQEDSAVYLCASSPRVRSGANVLTFGAGSRLTVL.

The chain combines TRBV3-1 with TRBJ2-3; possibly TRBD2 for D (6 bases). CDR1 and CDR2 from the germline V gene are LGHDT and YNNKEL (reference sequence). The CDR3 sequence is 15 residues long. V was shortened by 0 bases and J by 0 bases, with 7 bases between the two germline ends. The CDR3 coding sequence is TGTGCCAGCAGCCAAGATGGGACTAGCACAGATACGCAGTATTTT. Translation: CASSQDGTSTDTQYF.

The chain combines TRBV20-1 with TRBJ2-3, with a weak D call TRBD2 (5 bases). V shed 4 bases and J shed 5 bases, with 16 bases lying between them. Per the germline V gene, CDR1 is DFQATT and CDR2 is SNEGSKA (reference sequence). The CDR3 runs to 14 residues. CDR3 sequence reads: CSATKLVLGDTQYF. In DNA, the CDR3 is TGCAGTGCTACAAAACTAGTACTTGGAGATACGCAGTATTTT.

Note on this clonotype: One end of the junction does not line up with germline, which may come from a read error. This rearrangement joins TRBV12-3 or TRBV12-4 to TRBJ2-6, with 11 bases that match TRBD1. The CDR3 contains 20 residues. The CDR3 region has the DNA TGTGCCCGCAGTTCCCGGGACAGGGGGATAAAAGGGTCTGGGGCCAACGTCCTGACTTTC. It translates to CARSSRDRGIKGSGANVLTF.

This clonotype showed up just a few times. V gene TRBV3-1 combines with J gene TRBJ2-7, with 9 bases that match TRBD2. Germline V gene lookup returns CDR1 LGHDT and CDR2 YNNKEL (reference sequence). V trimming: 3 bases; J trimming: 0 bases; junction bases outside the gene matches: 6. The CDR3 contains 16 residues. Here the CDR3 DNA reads TGTGCCAGCAGCCACCTTAGCGGGAGTGGCTCCTACGAGCAGTACTTC. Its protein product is CASSHLSGSGSYEQYF.

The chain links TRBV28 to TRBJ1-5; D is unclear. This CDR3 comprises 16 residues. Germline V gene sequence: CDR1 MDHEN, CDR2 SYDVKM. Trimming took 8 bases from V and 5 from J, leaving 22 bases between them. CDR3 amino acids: CASRDSPGRMYQPQHF. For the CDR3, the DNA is TGTGCCAGCCGAGATTCTCCCGGGAGGATGTATCAGCCCCAGCATTTT.

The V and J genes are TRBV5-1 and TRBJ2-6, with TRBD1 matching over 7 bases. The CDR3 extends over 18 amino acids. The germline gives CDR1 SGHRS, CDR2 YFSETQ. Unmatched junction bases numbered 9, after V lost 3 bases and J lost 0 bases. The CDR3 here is CASSWRGDSYSGANVLTF. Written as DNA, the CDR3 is TGCGCCAGCAGCTGGCGAGGGGACAGCTACTCTGGGGCCAACGTCCTGACTTTC.

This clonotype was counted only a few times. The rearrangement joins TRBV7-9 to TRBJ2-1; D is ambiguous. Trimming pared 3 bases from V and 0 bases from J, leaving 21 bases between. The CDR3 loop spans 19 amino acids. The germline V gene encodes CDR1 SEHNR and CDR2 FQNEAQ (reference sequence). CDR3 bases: TGTGCCAGCAGCTTGTCGGGCCCTTTGACACTGAGCTCCTACAATGAGCAGTTCTTC. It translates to CASSLSGPLTLSSYNEQFF.

The CDR3 bases are TGTGCCAGCAGCAGCCTAACCTCTTTTTACGAGCAGTACGTC. Protein: CASSSLTSFYEQYV. The chain has TRBV11-2 and TRBJ2-7, with D hard to call. Germline loops: CDR1 SGHAT, CDR2 FQNNGV. The CDR3 totals 14 residues. Deletions cut 5 bases from V and 4 bases from J, with 15 bases between.

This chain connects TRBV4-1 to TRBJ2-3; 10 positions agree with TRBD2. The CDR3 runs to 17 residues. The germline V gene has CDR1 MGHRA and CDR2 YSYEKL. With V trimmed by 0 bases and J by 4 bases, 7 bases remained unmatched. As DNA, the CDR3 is TGCGCCAGCAGCCAAGATGGTGCTAGCGGGGGCGCAGATACGCAGTATTTT. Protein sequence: CASSQDGASGGADTQYF.

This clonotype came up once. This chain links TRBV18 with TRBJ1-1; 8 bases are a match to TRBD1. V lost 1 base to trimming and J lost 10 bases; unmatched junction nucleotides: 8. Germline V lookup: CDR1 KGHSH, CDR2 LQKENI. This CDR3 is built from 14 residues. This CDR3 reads CASSPLREQGGAFF. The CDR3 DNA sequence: TGTGCCAGCTCACCACTAAGAGAACAGGGGGGAGCTTTCTTT. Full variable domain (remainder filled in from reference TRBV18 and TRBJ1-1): NAGVMQNPRHLVRRRGQEARLRCSPMKGHSHVYWYRQLPEEGLKFMVYLQKENIIDESGMPKERFSAEFPKEGPSILRIQQVVRGDSAAYFCASSPLREQGGAFFGQGTRLTVV.

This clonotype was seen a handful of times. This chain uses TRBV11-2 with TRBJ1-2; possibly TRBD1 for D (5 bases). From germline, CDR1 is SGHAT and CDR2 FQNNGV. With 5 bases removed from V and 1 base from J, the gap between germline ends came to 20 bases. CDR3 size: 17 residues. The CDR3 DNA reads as TGTGCCAGCAGCCCCCGGCCTAGCGCCAGGGTTAACTATGGCTACACCTTC. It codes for CASSPRPSARVNYGYTF.

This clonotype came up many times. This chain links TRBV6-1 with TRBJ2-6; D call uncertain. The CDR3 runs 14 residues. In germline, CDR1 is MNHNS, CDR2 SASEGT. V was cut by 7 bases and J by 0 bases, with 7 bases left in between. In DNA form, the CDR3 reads TGTGCCAGCATGTGGGGCTCTGGGGCCAACGTCCTGACTTTC. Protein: CASMWGSGANVLTF.